This entry features one TCR beta chain sequence. This table comes from immunoSEQ multiplex PCR, and its TCRdb copy is limited to in-frame clones, with some not included. The repertoire holds around 230,000 clones, with roughly 89% as singletons. This record belongs to a study of blood T cell repertoires in COVID-19. The participants were between about 18 and 89 years old and came from about two dozen US areas. Cohort placement rested on clinical history that participants reported themselves. The V gene's germline CDR1 is MGHRA and CDR2 YSYEKL. This CDR3 region has 17 residues. With V trimmed by 3 bases and J by 0 bases, 5 bases remained unmatched.

Sample: PBMCs or T cells enriched from blood (not recorded which). The J gene is TRBJ2-2, the V gene TRBV4-1; 9 positions agree with TRBD2. This sequence originates from a man in his late teens or twenties with acute COVID-19. The CDR3 loop reads CASSHLTSGANTGELFF. For the CDR3, the DNA is TGCGCCAGCAGCCATTTGACTAGCGGTGCGAACACCGGGGAGCTGTTTTTT.